This T cell receptor (beta chain) emerged from a study of cytomegalovirus exposure and HLA in healthy donors. Study-level information: Around 85 million unique TCRs from HLA-typed donors were held in an early data release. Study observations and caveats: The presence/absence work took it that sequencing depth was about the same across donors. Donor immune exposure was known only as CMV serostatus. The authors confirmed in vitro that three CMV-associated chains were specific for CMV antigens.

This CDR3 spans 16 amino acids. V lost 5 bases to trimming and J lost 7 bases; unmatched junction nucleotides: 12. Germline CDR1 is LNHDA and CDR2 is SQIVND (reference sequence). The PCR was carried out with 60 Vbeta primers and 13 Jbeta primers. Using immunoSEQ multiplex PCR, the repertoire was profiled, and TCRdb retains in-frame clones only, with some absent. Found here are roughly 130,000 clones, roughly four fifths of them singletons; the top ten hold roughly 8.8%. In the case of this clone: Its specificity is unknown.

The receptor comes from a woman in her forties or fifties in good health and CMV-seropositive. The V gene is TRBV19, the J gene TRBJ1-5; 9 positions match TRBD1. Specimen: PBMCs. The CDR3 DNA reads as TGTGCCAGTAGTTCCTCGGACAGGGGAATGGGCCAGCCCCAGCATTTT. Protein: CASSSSDRGMGQPQHF.